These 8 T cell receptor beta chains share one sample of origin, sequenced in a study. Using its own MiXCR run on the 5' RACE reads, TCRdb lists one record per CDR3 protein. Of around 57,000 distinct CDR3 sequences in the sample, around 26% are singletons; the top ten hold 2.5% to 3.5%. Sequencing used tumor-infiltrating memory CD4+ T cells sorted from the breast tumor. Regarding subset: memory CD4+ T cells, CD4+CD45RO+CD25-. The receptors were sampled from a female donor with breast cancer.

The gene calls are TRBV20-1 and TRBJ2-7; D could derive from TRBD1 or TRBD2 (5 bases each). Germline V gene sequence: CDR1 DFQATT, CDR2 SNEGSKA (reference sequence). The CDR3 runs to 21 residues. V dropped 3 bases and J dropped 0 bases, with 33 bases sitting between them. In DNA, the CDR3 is TGCAGTGCTAGCCGGGACGGGGATATGGCGACCTATATTACTAGCTCCTACGAGCAGTACTTC. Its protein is CSASRDGDMATYITSSYEQYF.

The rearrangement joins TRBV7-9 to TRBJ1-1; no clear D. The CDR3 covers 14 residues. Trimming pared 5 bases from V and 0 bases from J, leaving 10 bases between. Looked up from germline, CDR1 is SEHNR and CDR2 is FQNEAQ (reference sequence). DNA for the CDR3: TGTGCCAGCAGCCTAGACGGACTGAACACTGAAGCTTTCTTT. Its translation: CASSLDGLNTEAFF.

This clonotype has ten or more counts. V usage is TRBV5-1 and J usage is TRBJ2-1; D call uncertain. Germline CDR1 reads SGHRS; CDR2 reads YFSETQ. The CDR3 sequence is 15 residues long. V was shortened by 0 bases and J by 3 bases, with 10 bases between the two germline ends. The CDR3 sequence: CASSLEVRIYNEQFF. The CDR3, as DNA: TGCGCCAGCAGCTTGGAGGTGCGAATCTACAATGAGCAGTTCTTC.

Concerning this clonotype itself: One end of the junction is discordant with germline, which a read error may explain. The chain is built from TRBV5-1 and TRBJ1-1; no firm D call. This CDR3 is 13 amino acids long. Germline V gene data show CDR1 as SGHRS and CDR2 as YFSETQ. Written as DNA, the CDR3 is TGCGCCGGCAGACCCTCTATGAACACTGAAGCTTTCTTT. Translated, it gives CAGRPSMNTEAFF.

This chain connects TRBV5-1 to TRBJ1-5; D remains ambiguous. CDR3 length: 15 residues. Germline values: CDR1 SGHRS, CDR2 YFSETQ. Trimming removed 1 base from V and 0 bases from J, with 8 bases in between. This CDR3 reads CASSLQPNSNQPQHF. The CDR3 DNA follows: TGCGCCAGCAGCTTGCAACCCAATAGCAATCAGCCCCAGCATTTT.

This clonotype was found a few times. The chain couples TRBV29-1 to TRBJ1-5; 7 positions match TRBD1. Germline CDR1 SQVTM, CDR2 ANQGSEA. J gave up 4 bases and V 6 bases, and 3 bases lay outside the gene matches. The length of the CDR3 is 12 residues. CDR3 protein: CSVGTENQPQHF. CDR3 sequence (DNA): TGCAGCGTAGGGACAGAGAATCAGCCCCAGCATTTT.

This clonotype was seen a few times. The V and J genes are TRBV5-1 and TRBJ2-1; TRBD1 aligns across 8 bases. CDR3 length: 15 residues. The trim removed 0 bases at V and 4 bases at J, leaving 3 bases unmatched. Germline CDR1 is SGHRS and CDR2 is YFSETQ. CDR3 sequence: CASSLGTGIYNEQFF. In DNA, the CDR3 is TGCGCCAGCAGCTTGGGGACAGGGATTTACAATGAGCAGTTCTTC.

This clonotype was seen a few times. In DNA form, the CDR3 reads TGTGCCAGCAGCGTCCAGGGGTCCACTGAAGCTTTCTTT. It yields the protein CASSVQGSTEAFF. This sequence joins TRBV7-9 and TRBJ1-1, with D perhaps TRBD1 (6 bases). The CDR3 consists of 13 residues. V was cut by 5 bases and J by 4 bases, with 11 bases left in between. The germline V gene has CDR1 SEHNR and CDR2 FQNEAQ (reference sequence).